This T cell receptor (beta chain) was found in a study of tumor-infiltrating lymphocytes in primary liver carcinoma. General study points: Among top clones, only about 7-25% appeared in all five tumor regions.

Production of TCR beta cDNA used around 500 ng total RNA together with a constant-region primer. ARM-PCR, slightly modified, supplied the TCR beta libraries through three nested multiplex PCR rounds. Running 9 to 11 cycles apiece, the first two PCR rounds relied on TRBV1-TRBV30 forward primers together with a C-beta reverse primer. Each CDR3 protein is one row after TCRdb ran MiXCR on the multiplex PCR reads. The sample records roughly 200,000 distinct CDR3 sequences, around four fifths being singletons. The CDR3 runs 13 residues. V lost 6 bases and J lost 8, with 14 bases in between. Total RNA and DNA came together from approximately 20-30 mg of bulk tissue without cell sorting. A few counts support this clonotype. Its target is not known.

The chain is built from TRBV12-3 or TRBV12-4 and TRBJ2-1, with D perhaps matching TRBD1 or TRBD2 (5 bases each). The sequence was obtained from a middle-aged man with primary liver carcinoma and hepatitis B virus infection. Specimen: tumor tissue from primary liver carcinoma. Here the CDR3 reads CASSQGERDEQFF. For the CDR3, the DNA is TGTGCCAGCAGCCAGGGCGAGAGGGATGAGCAGTTCTTC.